This is a list of T cell receptor beta chains from one sample in a study of cytomegalovirus exposure and HLA in healthy donors. Profiled with immunoSEQ multiplex PCR; TCRdb holds only in-frame clones, not every one. Found here are 150,000 to 250,000 clones, 84% of them singletons; the top ten hold roughly 13%. The specimen sequenced was PBMCs. Receptors originate from a woman aged 25 to 39 in good health and CMV-seropositive. Both conserved end residues are part of each CDR3. Each record gives: CDR3 length, J gene, V gene, clone size, D gene, CDR3 protein, CDR3 DNA. A D gene is named only where the DNA matches it firmly. Size is omitted from some rows. Given values are once, few, many or a class for expanded clones.

>14|TRBJ2-7|TRBV10-3|.|.
CAISEGAESYEQYF
TGTGCCATCAGTGAAGGGGCGGAGAGCTACGAGCAGTACTTC
>15|TRBJ2-7|TRBV5-4|.|.
CASSLNAGFSYEQYF
TGTGCCAGCAGCTTGAATGCAGGTTTCTCCTACGAGCAGTACTTC
>14|TRBJ2-2|TRBV16|.|.
CASSPPQWTGELFF
TGTGCCAGCAGCCCTCCACAGTGGACCGGGGAGCTGTTTTTT
>12|TRBJ2-7|TRBV28|.|.
CASNQGGLRQYF
TGTGCCAGCAATCAGGGAGGATTGCGGCAGTACTTC
>16|TRBJ2-3|TRBV5-1|.|TRBD1
CASSSQGAPSTDTQYF
TGCGCCAGCAGCTCACAGGGGGCCCCTAGCACAGATACGCAGTATTTT
>16|TRBJ1-5|TRBV6-1|.|TRBD1
CASSGAPGQGNQPQHF
TGTGCCAGCAGTGGAGCACCGGGACAGGGCAATCAGCCCCAGCATTTT
>16|TRBJ2-2|TRBV2|.|TRBD2
CASSFQRESYTGELFF
TGTGCCAGCAGTTTCCAGCGGGAGTCGTACACCGGGGAGCTGTTTTTT
>16|TRBJ2-2|TRBV28|.|.
CASSPYGRAYTGELFF
TGTGCCAGCAGCCCTTATGGCAGGGCTTACACCGGGGAGCTGTTTTTT
>15|TRBJ1-1|TRBV15|.|.
CATSRDGGWDTEAFF
TGTGCCACCAGCAGAGATGGAGGGTGGGACACTGAAGCTTTCTTT
>13|TRBJ1-4|TRBV29-1|.|.
CSGLGAANEKLFF
TGCAGCGGGTTGGGGGCCGCTAATGAAAAACTGTTTTTT
>14|TRBJ1-2|TRBV14|.|.
CASSPRQAYYGYTF
TGTGCCAGCAGCCCAAGACAGGCATACTATGGCTACACCTTC
>14|TRBJ1-2|TRBV14|few|TRBD1
CARSQQGDTFGYTF
TGTGCCAGATCCCAACAGGGGGATACTTTTGGCTACACCTTC
>14|TRBJ2-1|TRBV18|.|.
CASSPPSDNNEQFF
TGTGCCAGCTCACCACCGTCTGACAACAATGAGCAGTTCTTC
>14|TRBJ2-1|TRBV27|.|TRBD2
CASGRLALNNEQFF
TGTGCCAGCGGAAGACTAGCGCTGAACAATGAGCAGTTCTTC
>13|TRBJ2-1|TRBV9|.|TRBD1
CASSDRQGNEQFF
TGTGCCAGCAGCGATCGACAGGGCAATGAGCAGTTCTTC
>15|TRBJ2-7|TRBV6-1|once|TRBD1
CASSGGTGFHYEQYF
TGTGCCAGCAGTGGCGGGACAGGGTTTCACTACGAGCAGTACTTC
>14|TRBJ2-2|TRBV5-6|.|.
CASSPRIDTGELFF
TGTGCCAGCAGCCCCCGTATTGACACCGGGGAGCTGTTTTTT
>14|TRBJ1-1|TRBV25-1|.|.
CASSESGSNTEAFF
TGTGCCAGCAGTGAGTCGGGGTCGAACACTGAAGCTTTCTTT